This T cell receptor (beta chain) came from a study of vaccination and CD4 T cells after COVID-19. Germline-derived CDR1 and CDR2 are SGHNT and YENEEA. The CDR3 has 16 residues. With 0 bases removed from V and 3 bases from J, the gap between germline ends came to 14 bases. With regard to this clonotype: Its antigen is unknown.

The assay that was used to sequence DNA from cultured CD4+ T cells was the Oncomine TCR Beta short-read assay. From CD4+ T cells that had been cultured, genomic DNA was extracted. TCRdb re-called the PCR reads with MiXCR, one entry per CDR3 protein. This sample has roughly 20,000 distinct CDR3 sequences, with 60% to 80% found just once. Treatment in this sample: approximately 9-day PBMC culture with coronavirus spike peptide pools or control peptides (ViraFEST assay). Positive tests by PCR, dated March to December 2020, predated US Alpha, Beta and Delta variants. Cell culture was performed with approximately 1.8 million PBMCs per well in the presence of approximately 10 IU/ml IL-2 and roughly 10 ug/ml peptide pools. Negative-selection isolation of CD4+ T cells was performed after roughly 11 days of culture.

This sequence originates from a human donor who had recovered from COVID-19. The rearrangement joins TRBV11-3 to TRBJ2-5; the D gene is possibly TRBD2 (5 bases). Specimen: CD4+ T cells from blood, cultured in vitro. The CDR3 spells CASSLDNGNGEETQYF. DNA of the CDR3: TGTGCCAGCAGCTTAGATAACGGGAACGGGGAAGAGACCCAGTACTTC. Together with reference TRBV11-3 and TRBJ2-5, the CDR3 gives the full variable domain: EAGVVQSPRYKIIEKKQPVAFWCNPISGHNTLYWYLQNLGQGPELLIRYENEEAVDDSQLPKDRFSAERLKGVDSTLKIQPAELGDSAVYLCASSLDNGNGEETQYFGPGTRLLVL.